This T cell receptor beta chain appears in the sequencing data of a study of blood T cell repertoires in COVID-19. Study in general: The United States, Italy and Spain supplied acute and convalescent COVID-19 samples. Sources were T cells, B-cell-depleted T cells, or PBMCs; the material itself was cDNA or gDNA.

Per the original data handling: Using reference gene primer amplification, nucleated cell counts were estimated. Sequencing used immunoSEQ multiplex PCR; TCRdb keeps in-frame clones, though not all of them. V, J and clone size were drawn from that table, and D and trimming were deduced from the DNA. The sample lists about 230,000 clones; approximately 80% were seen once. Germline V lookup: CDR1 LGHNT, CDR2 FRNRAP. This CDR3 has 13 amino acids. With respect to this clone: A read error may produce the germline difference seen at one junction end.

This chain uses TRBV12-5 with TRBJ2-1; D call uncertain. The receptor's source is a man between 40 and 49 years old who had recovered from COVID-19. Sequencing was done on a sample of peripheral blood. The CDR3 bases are TGTGCTAGTGGTTTGGTAAGACCGTTTGTGCGGATCTTC. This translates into CASGLVRPFVRIF.